A selection of T cell receptor beta chains follows, all from one sample in a study of OX40 agonist ivuxolimab in advanced cancers. TCRdb's copy holds only in-frame clones and misses some; the assay was immunoSEQ multiplex PCR. The data show 100,000 to 150,000 clones, over 85% seen once. This specimen consisted of CD4+ or CD8+ T cells sorted from blood, obtained in a trial of the OX40 agonist ivuxolimab. The source of these receptors is an adult with an advanced solid tumor such as melanoma, head and neck, liver or kidney cancer. The CDR3 runs from the conserved cysteine through the conserved F or W. The order of the fields is V gene, D gene, clone size, J gene, CDR3 protein, CDR3 DNA. A D gene is named only where the DNA matches it firmly. A row's size may be missing; if present it is once, few, many or a size class.

v_gene: TRBV11-2; d_gene: TRBD2; abundance: NA; j_gene: TRBJ2-5; CDR3aa: CASSQTSGRYQETQYF; CDR3nt: TGTGCCAGCAGCCAAACTAGCGGGAGGTACCAAGAGACCCAGTACTTC
v_gene: TRBV6-5; d_gene: TRBD1; abundance: NA; j_gene: TRBJ1-1; CDR3aa: CASRATGGPEAFF; CDR3nt: TGTGCCAGCAGGGCGACAGGGGGGCCTGAAGCTTTCTTT
v_gene: TRBV7-7; d_gene: NA; abundance: NA; j_gene: TRBJ1-2; CDR3aa: CASSPSPPGVTYGYTF; CDR3nt: TGTGCCAGCAGCCCTTCCCCGCCGGGGGTTACGTATGGCTACACCTTC
v_gene: TRBV18; d_gene: NA; abundance: NA; j_gene: TRBJ1-1; CDR3aa: CASSPSRGLDTEAFF; CDR3nt: TGTGCCAGCTCACCATCAAGGGGTTTAGACACTGAAGCTTTCTTT
v_gene: TRBV6-1; d_gene: NA; abundance: NA; j_gene: TRBJ1-1; CDR3aa: CASSISGTEAFF; CDR3nt: TGTGCCAGCAGTATTTCGGGGACTGAAGCTTTCTTT
v_gene: TRBV27; d_gene: NA; abundance: once; j_gene: TRBJ2-1; CDR3aa: CASSQTYNEQFF; CDR3nt: TGTGCCAGCAGTCAAACTTACAATGAGCAGTTCTTC
v_gene: TRBV4-2; d_gene: NA; abundance: NA; j_gene: TRBJ1-3; CDR3aa: CASSQDPRPGQKETGNTIYF; CDR3nt: TGTGCCAGCAGCCAAGACCCCCGGCCTGGACAGAAGGAAACTGGAAACACCATATATTTT
v_gene: TRBV29-1; d_gene: NA; abundance: NA; j_gene: TRBJ1-4; CDR3aa: CSGGTRNEKLFF; CDR3nt: TGCAGCGGTGGGACACGTAATGAAAAACTGTTTTTT
v_gene: TRBV19; d_gene: NA; abundance: NA; j_gene: TRBJ2-3; CDR3aa: CASMGRNTISTDTQYF; CDR3nt: TGTGCCAGTATGGGACGGAACACTATTAGCACAGATACGCAGTATTTT
v_gene: TRBV28; d_gene: NA; abundance: NA; j_gene: TRBJ1-2; CDR3aa: CATRVYGYTF; CDR3nt: TGTGCCACCAGGGTCTATGGCTACACCTTC
v_gene: TRBV6-5; d_gene: NA; abundance: NA; j_gene: TRBJ2-7; CDR3aa: CASSSDRSSYEQYF; CDR3nt: TGTGCCAGCAGTTCCGACCGGAGCTCCTACGAGCAGTACTTC
v_gene: TRBV12-5; d_gene: TRBD2; abundance: NA; j_gene: TRBJ2-3; CDR3aa: CASGSGLAGFDTQYF; CDR3nt: TGTGCTAGTGGTTCGGGACTAGCGGGTTTCGATACGCAGTATTTT
v_gene: TRBV5-6; d_gene: TRBD1; abundance: NA; j_gene: TRBJ1-3; CDR3aa: CASTYFSGRGPDTIYF; CDR3nt: TGTGCCAGCACTTACTTCTCGGGCAGGGGGCCGGACACCATATATTTT
v_gene: TRBV6-5; d_gene: NA; abundance: NA; j_gene: TRBJ2-7; CDR3aa: CATTPSGTYEQYF; CDR3nt: TGTGCCACAACTCCCTCGGGAACCTACGAGCAGTACTTC
v_gene: TRBV30; d_gene: NA; abundance: NA; j_gene: TRBJ1-1; CDR3aa: CAWGGSLNTEAFF; CDR3nt: TGTGCCTGGGGGGGCAGCTTGAACACTGAAGCTTTCTTT
v_gene: TRBV6-1; d_gene: NA; abundance: NA; j_gene: TRBJ1-2; CDR3aa: CASSTREDYGYTF; CDR3nt: TGTGCCAGCAGTACGAGGGAGGACTATGGCTACACCTTC
v_gene: TRBV28; d_gene: NA; abundance: NA; j_gene: TRBJ1-3; CDR3aa: CASSLRRGNTIYF; CDR3nt: TGTGCCAGCAGTTTGAGACGAGGAAACACCATATATTTT
v_gene: TRBV6-6; d_gene: NA; abundance: NA; j_gene: TRBJ2-7; CDR3aa: CASTRDNGAYEQYF; CDR3nt: TGTGCCAGCACCCGGGACAACGGGGCCTACGAGCAGTACTTC
v_gene: TRBV20-1; d_gene: NA; abundance: NA; j_gene: TRBJ2-1; CDR3aa: CSATSNEQFF; CDR3nt: TGCAGTGCTACTAGCAATGAGCAGTTCTTC
v_gene: TRBV11-2; d_gene: NA; abundance: NA; j_gene: TRBJ1-1; CDR3aa: CASSLARSTEAFF; CDR3nt: TGTGCCAGCAGCTTAGCGCGGAGCACTGAAGCTTTCTTT
v_gene: TRBV7-9; d_gene: NA; abundance: once; j_gene: TRBJ1-1; CDR3aa: CASSFRTGMNTEAFF; CDR3nt: TGTGCCAGCAGCTTCCGGACTGGGATGAACACTGAAGCTTTCTTT
v_gene: TRBV18; d_gene: TRBD1; abundance: NA; j_gene: TRBJ2-5; CDR3aa: CASSRGQGKETQYF; CDR3nt: TGTGCCAGCTCAAGGGGACAGGGTAAAGAGACCCAGTACTTC
v_gene: TRBV28; d_gene: TRBD1; abundance: NA; j_gene: TRBJ1-4; CDR3aa: CASSRREGAGRNEKLFF; CDR3nt: TGTGCCAGCAGCCGCCGAGAGGGGGCAGGGCGGAATGAAAAACTGTTTTTT
v_gene: TRBV6-4; d_gene: NA; abundance: NA; j_gene: TRBJ2-3; CDR3aa: CASSQTRASSTDTQYF; CDR3nt: TGTGCCAGCAGCCAGACTAGGGCGTCTAGCACAGATACGCAGTATTTT
v_gene: TRBV28; d_gene: NA; abundance: NA; j_gene: TRBJ2-2; CDR3aa: CASSLDFRSGELFF; CDR3nt: TGTGCCAGCAGTTTAGATTTTAGGTCCGGGGAGCTGTTTTTT
v_gene: TRBV10-2; d_gene: TRBD1; abundance: NA; j_gene: TRBJ1-1; CDR3aa: CASRSQGAWETEAFF; CDR3nt: TGCGCCAGCAGATCTCAGGGGGCGTGGGAAACTGAAGCTTTCTTT
v_gene: TRBV6-5; d_gene: NA; abundance: NA; j_gene: TRBJ2-2; CDR3aa: CASRGQGHTGELFF; CDR3nt: TGTGCCAGCAGAGGTCAGGGGCACACCGGGGAGCTGTTTTTT
v_gene: TRBV28; d_gene: TRBD1; abundance: NA; j_gene: TRBJ2-7; CDR3aa: CASRATGALYGQYF; CDR3nt: TGTGCCAGCAGGGCGACAGGGGCCCTCTACGGGCAGTACTTC
v_gene: TRBV7-3; d_gene: TRBD2; abundance: NA; j_gene: TRBJ2-3; CDR3aa: CASSFSGGTTDTQYF; CDR3nt: TGTGCCAGCAGCTTTAGCGGGGGGACCACAGATACGCAGTATTTT
v_gene: TRBV6-6; d_gene: NA; abundance: NA; j_gene: TRBJ1-5; CDR3aa: CASRIDELQPQHF; CDR3nt: TGTGCCAGCAGGATAGACGAGCTTCAGCCCCAGCATTTT
v_gene: TRBV20-1; d_gene: TRBD2; abundance: NA; j_gene: TRBJ2-7; CDR3aa: CSATRAGEQYF; CDR3nt: TGCAGTGCTACGAGAGCGGGGGAGCAGTACTTC
v_gene: TRBV7-8; d_gene: NA; abundance: NA; j_gene: TRBJ1-4; CDR3aa: CASSLRRTTNEKLFF; CDR3nt: TGTGCCAGCAGCTTACGACGGACAACTAATGAAAAACTGTTTTTT
v_gene: TRBV6-1; d_gene: TRBD1; abundance: NA; j_gene: TRBJ1-5; CDR3aa: CASKVGDRESWPQHF; CDR3nt: TGTGCCAGCAAGGTTGGGGACAGGGAGAGTTGGCCCCAGCATTTT
v_gene: TRBV28; d_gene: NA; abundance: NA; j_gene: TRBJ1-5; CDR3aa: CASERRSTNNQPQHF; CDR3nt: TGTGCCAGCGAGCGGAGAAGCACCAACAATCAGCCCCAGCATTTT
v_gene: TRBV4-2; d_gene: NA; abundance: NA; j_gene: TRBJ2-2; CDR3aa: CASSSAGTSNTGELFF; CDR3nt: TGTGCCAGCAGCAGCGCGGGGACCTCGAACACCGGGGAGCTGTTTTTT
v_gene: TRBV7-2; d_gene: NA; abundance: NA; j_gene: TRBJ1-3; CDR3aa: CASTPSPEENTIYF; CDR3nt: TGTGCCAGCACCCCGAGTCCCGAGGAAAACACCATATATTTT
v_gene: TRBV5-1; d_gene: TRBD1; abundance: NA; j_gene: TRBJ2-6; CDR3aa: CASSVFTGGAGGANVLTF; CDR3nt: TGCGCCAGCAGCGTCTTTACAGGGGGCGCGGGTGGGGCCAACGTCCTGACTTTC
v_gene: TRBV7-7; d_gene: NA; abundance: NA; j_gene: TRBJ2-3; CDR3aa: CASSFSVTDTQYF; CDR3nt: TGTGCCAGCAGCTTTAGCGTGACAGATACGCAGTATTTT
v_gene: TRBV9; d_gene: TRBD2; abundance: NA; j_gene: TRBJ2-1; CDR3aa: CASSGSSGGRSYNEQFF; CDR3nt: TGTGCCAGCTCCGGGAGCAGCGGGGGACGATCCTACAATGAGCAGTTCTTC
v_gene: TRBV6-6; d_gene: TRBD1; abundance: few; j_gene: TRBJ2-7; CDR3aa: CASRRTGAGYEQYF; CDR3nt: TGTGCCAGCAGACGGACAGGGGCAGGCTACGAGCAGTACTTC
v_gene: TRBV7-3; d_gene: TRBD2; abundance: NA; j_gene: TRBJ2-3; CDR3aa: CASSPGTSGTPASDTQYF; CDR3nt: TGTGCCAGCAGCCCCGGGACTAGCGGGACCCCCGCTTCGGATACGCAGTATTTT
v_gene: TRBV11-2; d_gene: TRBD1; abundance: once; j_gene: TRBJ2-7; CDR3aa: CASSPGVGTETYEQYF; CDR3nt: TGTGCCAGCAGCCCCGGCGTAGGGACAGAAACCTACGAGCAGTACTTC
v_gene: TRBV5-4; d_gene: NA; abundance: NA; j_gene: TRBJ1-3; CDR3aa: CASSRVSAGTRNTIYF; CDR3nt: TGTGCCAGCAGCCGCGTTTCCGCAGGGACAAGAAACACCATATATTTT
v_gene: TRBV28; d_gene: TRBD1; abundance: NA; j_gene: TRBJ1-6; CDR3aa: CASSFTGRGNYNSPLHF; CDR3nt: TGTGCCAGCAGTTTTACCGGCAGGGGGAATTATAATTCACCCCTCCACTTT
v_gene: TRBV6-5; d_gene: NA; abundance: NA; j_gene: TRBJ2-1; CDR3aa: CASSYRGSYNEQFF; CDR3nt: TGTGCCAGCAGTTACAGGGGATCCTACAATGAGCAGTTCTTC
v_gene: TRBV5-5; d_gene: TRBD1; abundance: NA; j_gene: TRBJ2-3; CDR3aa: CASRTFRDRALTDTQYF; CDR3nt: TGTGCCAGCAGGACCTTCCGGGACAGGGCGCTAACAGATACGCAGTATTTT
v_gene: TRBV4-1; d_gene: TRBD1; abundance: few; j_gene: TRBJ1-3; CDR3aa: CASSQPKGWDSGNTIYF; CDR3nt: TGCGCCAGCAGCCAACCCAAAGGGTGGGACAGTGGAAACACCATATATTTT
v_gene: TRBV27; d_gene: TRBD2; abundance: NA; j_gene: TRBJ2-5; CDR3aa: CASSGPPGGETQYF; CDR3nt: TGTGCCAGCAGTGGACCCCCGGGGGGGGAGACCCAGTACTTC
v_gene: TRBV10-1; d_gene: NA; abundance: once; j_gene: TRBJ2-2; CDR3aa: CASSDMGKANTGELFF; CDR3nt: TGCGCCAGCAGTGACATGGGGAAGGCGAACACCGGGGAGCTGTTTTTT
v_gene: TRBV10-3; d_gene: TRBD1; abundance: NA; j_gene: TRBJ2-5; CDR3aa: CATSTGGETQYF; CDR3nt: TGTGCCACCTCGACAGGGGGAGAGACCCAGTACTTC
v_gene: TRBV6-5; d_gene: TRBD1; abundance: few; j_gene: TRBJ2-7; CDR3aa: CASRDRERYEQYF; CDR3nt: TGTGCCAGCAGGGACAGGGAAAGATACGAGCAGTACTTC
v_gene: TRBV29-1; d_gene: NA; abundance: NA; j_gene: TRBJ1-3; CDR3aa: CSVEVNGNTIYF; CDR3nt: TGCAGCGTTGAGGTCAATGGAAACACCATATATTTT
v_gene: TRBV20-1; d_gene: TRBD1; abundance: NA; j_gene: TRBJ2-7; CDR3aa: CSARDRGGIF; CDR3nt: TGCAGTGCACGGGACAGGGGTGGGATTTTC